These 9 T cell receptor beta chains came from one sample sequenced in a study of CD8 T cells in ankylosing spondylitis. Study conclusions and caveats: A motif of 7 to 9 highly homologous TCR beta variants was seen as apparently characteristic of ankylosing spondylitis blood.

Antigens for these TCRs are unknown. TCRdb redid the calling of the 5' RACE reads with MiXCR, one entry per CDR3 protein. Altogether more than 600,000 distinct CDR3 sequences are present, around 17% being singletons, with the ten largest covering around a fifth. Input material: blood, either unsorted or a sorted T cell fraction (not recorded which). The source is a male donor with ankylosing spondylitis.

This clonotype was recorded many times. The chain carries TRBV5-1 and TRBJ2-5; D call uncertain. Germline V gene lookup returns CDR1 SGHRS and CDR2 YFSETQ. This CDR3 region has 14 residues. V gave up 0 bases and J gave up 5 bases, with 11 bases separating them. For the CDR3, the DNA is TGCGCCAGCAGCTTGGAGTCGAAGGAGGAGACCCAGTACTTC. Residues: CASSLESKEETQYF. Supplemented by reference TRBV5-1 and TRBJ2-5, the full variable domain reads KAGVTQTPRYLIKTRGQQVTLSCSPISGHRSVSWYQQTPGQGLQFLFEYFSETQRNKGNFPGRFSGRQFSNSRSEMNVSTLELGDSALYLCASSLESKEETQYFGPGTRLLVL.

V is TRBV20-1 and J is TRBJ1-3; D not resolved. From germline, CDR1 is DFQATT and CDR2 SNEGSKA (reference sequence). CDR3 length: 12 amino acids. Trimming removed 5 bases at V and 1 base at J, with 6 bases between. CDR3 sequence reads: CSAPASGNTIYF. CDR3 nucleotides: TGCAGTGCTCCAGCTTCTGGAAACACCATATATTTT.

This clonotype showed up just a few times. CDR3 in amino acids: CASRQGSFQPQHF. CDR3 bases: TGTGCCAGCAGACAGGGGTCTTTTCAGCCCCAGCATTTT. The J gene is TRBJ1-5, the V gene TRBV6-1, with 7 bases that match TRBD1. After removal of 6 bases from V and 6 bases from J, the junction contained 5 bases not matched to a gene. The CDR3 totals 13 residues. Germline CDR1 and CDR2: MNHNS and SASEGT.

V gene TRBV20-1 combines with J gene TRBJ1-1, with a possible D match to TRBD1 (6 bases). Germline V gene lookup returns CDR1 DFQATT and CDR2 SNEGSKA (reference sequence). The CDR3 loop spans 13 amino acids. The germline V and J ends were trimmed by 0 bases and 11 bases, with 16 bases remaining between them. CDR3 amino acids: CSAREGGAGEAFF. The CDR3 nucleotides are TGCAGTGCTAGAGAAGGGGGGGCGGGAGAGGCTTTCTTT.

This clonotype occurred a few times. The chain employs TRBV20-1 and TRBJ2-2; 11 bases are a match to TRBD1. Germline CDR1 is DFQATT and CDR2 is SNEGSKA (reference sequence). The CDR3 has 15 amino acids. The V gene end was trimmed by 5 bases and the J gene end by 4 bases; junction bases not matched to a gene: 6. CDR3 in amino acids: CSADPGTGGTGELFF. DNA of the CDR3: TGCAGTGCTGACCCCGGGACAGGGGGCACCGGGGAGCTGTTTTTT.

This rearrangement joins TRBV6-4 to TRBJ2-7; the D is unclear. The CDR3 consists of 14 residues. Germline V gene lookup returns CDR1 MRHNA and CDR2 SNTAGT. V lost 7 bases and J 0 bases, leaving 13 bases between the germline ends. CDR3 residues: CASKVSWNSYEQYF. DNA for the CDR3: TGTGCCAGCAAAGTATCGTGGAACTCCTACGAGCAGTACTTC.

The CDR3: CSARKATTNYGYTF. As DNA, the CDR3 is TGCAGTGCTAGAAAGGCCACTACTAACTATGGCTACACCTTC. V and J are TRBV20-1 and TRBJ1-2, with D unclear. The CDR3 has 14 amino acids. Germline V gene sequence: CDR1 DFQATT, CDR2 SNEGSKA (reference sequence). V lost 2 bases and J lost 0, with 10 bases in between.

About this clonotype: This may stem from a read error, because a much larger clone lies one nucleotide away. V gene TRBV4-1 combines with J gene TRBJ1-1, with TRBD1 as a possible D gene (5 bases). The CDR3 length is 15 residues. Germline values: CDR1 MGHRA, CDR2 YSYEKL. Trimming took 1 base from V and 3 from J, leaving 12 bases between them. CDR3 nucleotides: TGCGCCAGCAGCCAAGTGGTGGGAGGGGACACTGAAGCTTTCTTT. Protein product: CASSQVVGGDTEAFF.

This clonotype has a handful of counts. This chain's CDR3 is CASSTDRVNTEAFF. The CDR3, as DNA: TGTGCCAGTAGTACGGACAGGGTGAACACTGAAGCTTTCTTT. The chain employs TRBV19 and TRBJ1-1, with 8 bases fitting TRBD1. The CDR3 length is 14 residues. V trimming: 4 bases; J trimming: 0 bases; junction bases outside the gene matches: 1. CDR1 is LNHDA and CDR2 is SQIVND in the germline V gene (reference sequence).